The 23 T cell receptor beta chains reported below all come from one sample, sequenced in a study of CD4 T cells in relation to SARS-CoV-2 and coronaviruses (dated by TCRdb to the early 2020s). Preparation of the library involved the immunoSEQ multiplex PCR assay. Entries here come from immuneACCESS through TCRdb and include only in-frame sequences with V and J called. Some clones fail to appear in such tables; in the studies checked, an unresolved V gene covers under half of the shortfall, and the cause of the remainder is unknown. The table for this sample lists about 20,000 clones; 60% to 80% of them were counted only once. More than 9.5% of the sample belongs to the ten largest clones. Which antigens these TCRs recognize remains unknown. CD4+ T cells from unexposed donors were collected before the COVID-19 pandemic (2011-2018). Following 10 days of culture, the EasySep CD4+ T cell isolation kit was used to isolate CD4+ T cells.

The sequenced sample consisted of CD4+ T cells from PBMCs, cultured in vitro. These receptors all come from a human donor in good health.

V gene TRBV19 combines with J gene TRBJ2-7, with D maybe TRBD2 (6 bases). From germline, CDR1 is LNHDA and CDR2 SQIVND (reference sequence). Trimming removed 9 bases at V and 0 bases at J, with 9 bases between. This CDR3 region has 12 residues. CDR3 residues: CASAGGSYEQYF. CDR3 coding DNA: TGTGCCAGCGCCGGGGGCTCCTACGAGCAGTACTTC.

This clone was counted between two and nine times. The V and J genes are TRBV30 and TRBJ1-2, with 7 bases matching TRBD1. The CDR3 extends over 13 amino acids. After removal of 0 bases from V and 7 bases from J, the junction contained 5 bases not matched to a gene. The germline CDR1 and CDR2 sequences are GTSNPN and SVGIG (reference sequence). The CDR3 spells CAWSVIGGRGYTF. The DNA of the CDR3 is TGTGCCTGGAGTGTAATAGGGGGCCGTGGCTACACCTTC.

This clone was observed a few times. The V gene is TRBV10-3, the J gene TRBJ1-1, with a tentative D call TRBD1 (6 bases). The V end lost 10 bases, the J end lost 0 bases, and 18 bases lay between the germline ends. This CDR3 spans 15 amino acids. The germline CDR1 and CDR2 sequences are ENHRY and SYGVKD. CDR3 protein: CATGQYSPLNTEAFF. The DNA for the CDR3 is TGTGCCACCGGACAGTACTCACCCTTGAACACTGAAGCTTTCTTT.

The chain combines TRBV7-2 with TRBJ2-1, with TRBD2 matching 13 bases. The CDR3 totals 15 residues. Per the germline V gene, CDR1 is SGHTA and CDR2 is FQGNSA. The junction had 5 bases not matched to a gene; V was cut back by 3 bases and J by 9 bases. CDR3 sequence (DNA): TGTGCCAGCAGCTTTACTAGCGGGGGGGCCGCTGAGCAGTTCTTC. As protein: CASSFTSGGAAEQFF.

The chain uses TRBV13 and TRBJ2-2, with TRBD1 matching 9 bases. Germline trimming cut 6 bases from V and 4 bases from J; bases unmatched to any gene: 3. This CDR3 region has 14 residues. From germline, CDR1 is PRHDT and CDR2 FYEKMQ (reference sequence). In nucleotides, the CDR3 is TGTGCCAGCAGAAGACAGGGGGGCACCGGGGAGCTGTTTTTT. Amino acid sequence: CASRRQGGTGELFF.

The V call is TRBV6-5, the J call TRBJ2-1, with a weak D call TRBD2 (6 bases). The CDR3 loop spans 12 amino acids. The ends were cut back, 5 bases at V and 8 bases at J, with 10 bases in the middle. CDR1 is MNHEY, CDR2 SVGAGI, per germline. This CDR3 is CASSRTKDEQFF. Here the CDR3 DNA reads TGTGCCAGCAGTCGGACTAAGGATGAGCAGTTCTTC.

The chain carries TRBV7-2 and TRBJ2-3, with D perhaps TRBD1 (6 bases). V shed 4 bases and J shed 0 bases, with 11 bases lying between them. Germline V gene data show CDR1 as SGHTA and CDR2 as FQGNSA. The CDR3 extends over 15 amino acids. CDR3 residues: CASSSDRSSTDTQYF. The CDR3 DNA follows: TGTGCCAGCAGCTCAGACAGGTCTAGCACAGATACGCAGTATTTT.

The rearrangement joins TRBV6-2 or TRBV6-3 to TRBJ2-3; the D is unclear. Looked up from germline, CDR1 is MNHEY and CDR2 is SVGEGT. Trimming shortened V by 3 bases and J by 6 bases, and 25 bases separated the two germline ends. This CDR3 is built from 18 residues. The CDR3 sequence: CASSYAARGSSGADTQYF. Here the CDR3 DNA reads TGTGCCAGCAGTTATGCGGCCAGAGGATCTTCGGGCGCCGATACGCAGTATTTT.

This clone was seen only once. This chain uses TRBV7-2 with TRBJ1-5; 7 bases match TRBD1. This CDR3 region has 15 residues. CDR1 is SGHTA, CDR2 FQGNSA, per germline. V shed 5 bases and J 6 bases; nucleotides not matched to a gene: 10. The chain's CDR3 is CASSPRTGRGQPQHF. The CDR3 DNA reads as TGTGCCAGCAGCCCGCGGACAGGCAGGGGTCAGCCCCAGCATTTT.

The J gene is TRBJ1-5, the V gene TRBV6-6, with unresolved D. The CDR3 loop spans 14 amino acids. In germline, CDR1 is MNHNY, CDR2 SVGAGI (reference sequence). The V and J ends lost 3 bases and 2 bases respectively, with 8 bases between them. The CDR3 DNA follows: TGTGCCAGCAGTTATAGGGTGGGCAATCAGCCCCAGCATTTT. Protein sequence: CASSYRVGNQPQHF.

This clone was seen only a few times. The chain joins TRBV19 to TRBJ1-4; D is unclear. CDR1 and CDR2 (germline): LNHDA, SQIVND (reference sequence). This CDR3 has 15 amino acids. Deletions cut 5 bases from V and 5 bases from J, with 15 bases between. Here the CDR3 reads CASSPAGVPNEKLFF. In DNA, the CDR3 is TGTGCCAGTAGTCCCGCCGGGGTCCCGAATGAAAAACTGTTTTTT.

The V gene is TRBV2, the J gene TRBJ1-4; possible D gene TRBD1, 6 bases. The CDR3 contains 15 residues. With 4 bases removed from V and 4 bases from J, the gap between germline ends came to 13 bases. The germline CDR1 and CDR2 sequences are SNHLY and FYNNEI. CDR3 sequence (DNA): TGTGCCAGCAGTGTATGGGGGGCCGGTAATGAAAAACTGTTTTTT. Translation gives CASSVWGAGNEKLFF.

This chain uses TRBV10-3 with TRBJ2-3; D is perhaps TRBD2 (5 bases). The CDR3 is 14 residues long. Trimming pared 2 bases from V and 1 base from J, leaving 7 bases between. Looked up from germline, CDR1 is ENHRY and CDR2 is SYGVKD. The CDR3 bases are TGTGCCATCAGTGAGGCTAGCCGCACAGATACGCAGTATTTT. Translating it yields CAISEASRTDTQYF.

The chain uses TRBV11-2 and TRBJ1-1; D is unresolved. This CDR3 region has 15 residues. V shed 5 bases and J shed 4 bases, with 17 bases lying between them. Per the germline V gene, CDR1 is SGHAT and CDR2 is FQNNGV. The CDR3 sequence: CASSAGPGGSTEAFF. CDR3 in DNA: TGTGCCAGCAGCGCCGGGCCAGGAGGCAGCACTGAAGCTTTCTTT.

The V and J genes are TRBV3-1 (or the pseudogene TRBV3-2) and TRBJ1-4, with no clear D. The length of the CDR3 is 16 residues. V was trimmed by 7 bases and J by 0 bases, leaving 15 bases between them. CDR1 and CDR2 from the germline V gene are LGHDT and YNNKEL (reference sequence). The CDR3 region is CASNGVRTTTNEKLFF. CDR3 bases: TGTGCCAGCAACGGGGTCAGAACTACAACTAATGAAAAACTGTTTTTT.

V is TRBV2 and J is TRBJ2-7; 7 nucleotides agree with TRBD2. Per germline, CDR1 SNHLY and CDR2 FYNNEI. Trimming at V came to 5 bases and at J to 0 bases, leaving 4 bases not matched to a gene. The CDR3 has 14 amino acids. The CDR3 nucleotides are TGTGCCAGCAGTAGTACTAGCGCCTCCTACGAGCAGTACTTC. It is translated as CASSSTSASYEQYF. Drawing the rest from reference TRBV2 and TRBJ2-7, the complete variable domain is EPEVTQTPSHQVTQMGQEVILRCVPISNHLYFYWYRQILGQKVEFLVSFYNNEISEKSEIFDDQFSVERPDGSNFTLKIRSTKLEDSAMYFCASSSTSASYEQYFGPGTRLTVT.

The rearrangement joins TRBV7-2 to TRBJ2-7, with D hard to call. This CDR3 has 13 amino acids. V was cut by 3 bases and J by 6 bases, with 12 bases left in between. Germline CDR1 reads SGHTA; CDR2 reads FQGNSA. The CDR3 nucleotides are TGTGCCAGCAGCTTCAGACCTTTCGGCGAGCAGTACTTC. Amino acid sequence: CASSFRPFGEQYF.

This chain connects TRBV11-2 to TRBJ2-3, with D perhaps being TRBD1 or TRBD2 (5 bases each). Trimming took 1 base from V and 4 from J, leaving 18 bases between them. Germline V lookup: CDR1 SGHAT, CDR2 FQNNGV. The CDR3 extends over 17 amino acids. CDR3 amino acids: CASSLGRGLRVADTQYF. In DNA form, the CDR3 reads TGTGCCAGCAGCTTAGGACGGGGCCTGCGCGTTGCAGATACGCAGTATTTT.

J is TRBJ1-5 and V is TRBV27, with D possibly TRBD1 on 6 matching bases. The germline gives CDR1 MNHEY, CDR2 SMNVEV (reference sequence). The CDR3 extends over 15 amino acids. The V end was cut by 8 bases, the J end by 5 bases, with 19 bases between. This CDR3 reads CASSSFRGAYQPQHF. CDR3 in DNA: TGTGCCAGCTCCTCGTTTCGGGGGGCTTATCAGCCCCAGCATTTT.

V is TRBV5-1 and J is TRBJ2-7; D might be TRBD2 (6 bases). Trimming removed 4 bases from V and 2 bases from J, with 19 bases in between. Germline V gives CDR1 SGHRS, CDR2 YFSETQ. The CDR3 contains 16 residues. The CDR3 bases are TGCGCCAGCAGCCCACCCGGGCTAGCGACAACCTACGAGCAGTACTTC. Its protein product is CASSPPGLATTYEQYF.

This chain links TRBV11-3 with TRBJ2-7, with 8 bases identical to TRBD2. V gave up 10 bases and J gave up 3 bases; unmatched junction bases: 17. Looked up from germline, CDR1 is SGHNT and CDR2 is YENEEA. The CDR3 runs to 16 residues. The DNA of the CDR3 is TGTGCCAACGGGTGGGGGGGTAGCGGGGCCTACTACGAGCAGTACTTC. Translated: CANGWGGSGAYYEQYF.

This clone was counted once. This rearrangement joins TRBV6-2 or TRBV6-3 to TRBJ1-2, with D unclear. CDR1 is MNHEY, CDR2 SVGEGT, per germline. The length of the CDR3 is 11 residues. Between the trimmed V and J ends, which lost 2 bases and 4 bases, there was a span of 2 bases. CDR3 sequence reads: CASSYGYGYTF. CDR3 nucleotide sequence: TGTGCCAGCAGTTACGGCTATGGCTACACCTTC.

The CDR3 nucleotides read TGTGCCAGCAGCGTGGACCCTGGGAGCAATCAGCCCCAGCATTTT. It translates to CASSVDPGSNQPQHF. The chain is built from TRBV9 and TRBJ1-5; D gene uncertain. The V gene's germline CDR1 is SGDLS and CDR2 YYNGEE. This CDR3 spans 15 amino acids. V lost 2 bases and J lost 1, with 10 bases in between.